The clone carrying this TCR beta chain was observed at least ten times. This sample stems from a study of regulatory T cells in long-lasting Graves disease. CDR1 and CDR2 (germline): MNHNS, SASEGT. V was clipped by 10 bases and J by 2 bases, with 11 bases between them. This CDR3 spans 13 amino acids. The authors built TCR beta libraries using iRepertoire HTBI primers and Arm-PCR of CDR3 regions. TCRdb reanalysed the multiplex PCR reads using MiXCR and keeps one entry per CDR3 protein. The sample has more than 450,000 distinct CDR3 sequences; 15% to 20% are singletons. Regarding time point: newly diagnosed GD, antithyroid drugs for less than 3 months. The TCR library was made from RNA that had been extracted from PBMCs in TRIzol. These data are also associated with another study on T cells in Graves' hyperthyroidism and ophthalmopathy.

The clonotype originates from a middle-aged man with Graves disease. The source material was peripheral blood mononuclear cells (PBMCs), sampled at new diagnosis, from a patient treated with antithyroid drugs. This chain connects TRBV6-1 to TRBJ2-2; D ambiguous. The CDR3 DNA reads as TGTGCCAACCAGTTCGACAACACCGGGGAGCTGTTTTTT. Protein: CANQFDNTGELFF.